Listed below are T cell receptor beta chains from one sample, sequenced in a study of T-cell reconstitution after alpha-beta-depleted transplantation in children. TCRdb itself ran the PCR reads through MiXCR, one entry per CDR3 protein. The sample lists 330,000 or so distinct CDR3 sequences, around 10% seen once, with 7.5% in the top ten. Sequences were derived from PBMCs, sampled before TCRalphabeta/CD19-depleted stem cell transplant. The origin of the receptors is a boy under two years old with acute myeloid leukemia, due to receive a stem cell transplant. Each CDR3 is given with its conserved first and last residue. A D gene is named only where the DNA matches it firmly. Only part of the rows carry a size: once, few, many, or a class if the clone is expanded.

J gene,clone size,D gene,V gene,CDR3 DNA,CDR3 protein
TRBJ2-1,few,-,TRBV25-1,TGTGCCAGCAGTGATGGACTTAGGTTCAAGGAGCAGTTCTTC,CASSDGLRFKEQFF
TRBJ2-7,few,-,TRBV5-1,TGCGCCAGCAGCGCGGACGGAGCCTACGAGCAGTACTTC,CASSADGAYEQYF
TRBJ2-7,many,-,TRBV20-1,TGCAGTGCTGACACTCAAACCCGTACCCCCTACGAGCAGTACTTC,CSADTQTRTPYEQYF
TRBJ2-2,many,-,TRBV6-4,TGTGCCAGCAGTGACCCCGGACAGACGAACACCGGGGAGCTGTTTTTT,CASSDPGQTNTGELFF
TRBJ2-2,many,-,TRBV9,TGTGCCAGCAGCGTAGACTCTATTTCACCGGCCGGGGAGCTGTTTTTT,CASSVDSISPAGELFF
TRBJ2-4,-,-,TRBV2,TGTGCCAGCAGGGGGGGGGGCTTAGCCAAAAACATTCAGTACTTC,CASRGGGLAKNIQYF
TRBJ2-1,few,TRBD2,TRBV15,TGTGCCACCAGCAGAGATCGGTCTAGCGGGTTGAGCTCCTACAATGAGCAGTTCTTC,CATSRDRSSGLSSYNEQFF
TRBJ2-3,many,TRBD1,TRBV7-3,TGTGCCAGCAGCTTAAGCCTGACAGGGGGCGCGGCAGATACGCAGTATTTT,CASSLSLTGGAADTQYF
TRBJ2-1,many,-,TRBV3-1,TGTGCCAGCAGCCAAGAACAGGGTTACAATGAGCAGTTCTTC,CASSQEQGYNEQFF
TRBJ2-6,few,-,TRBV7-2,TGTGCCAGCAGCCCCCCCCTCGTACCTGGGGCCAACGTCCTGACTTTC,CASSPPLVPGANVLTF
TRBJ1-5,many,-,TRBV12-3/TRBV12-4,TGTGCCAGCAGTTTGGGGAACGGGGGGACCCCCAATCAGCCCCAGCATTTT,CASSLGNGGTPNQPQHF
TRBJ2-5,-,-,TRBV6-5,TGTGCCAGCAGTTACTTCAGGGAGTGGGAGACCCAGTACTTC,CASSYFREWETQYF
TRBJ1-4,many,-,TRBV28,TGTGCCAGCAGTTTACCGCCGTGGGAAAAACTGTTTTTT,CASSLPPWEKLFF
TRBJ1-1,-,-,TRBV20-1,TGCAGTGCTAGGGTGGGGGCAGGAAATAGTGAAGCTTTCTTT,CSARVGAGNSEAFF
TRBJ2-3,many,TRBD1,TRBV20-1,TGCAGTGCTTTACGACAGGGTAGAGCAGATACGCAGTATTTT,CSALRQGRADTQYF
TRBJ2-7,-,-,TRBV7-2,TGTGCCAGCAGCCCCCTCCGGACAGTTCTTTACGAGCAGTACTTC,CASSPLRTVLYEQYF
TRBJ2-7,many,-,TRBV12-3/TRBV12-4,TGTGCCAGCAGTATCGGACAGTCCTACGAGCAGTACTTC,CASSIGQSYEQYF
TRBJ2-3,many,-,TRBV25-1,TGTGCCAGCAGTGACCGAATTAAGGGACTTCCCCGACGGGGCACAGATACGCAGTATTTT,CASSDRIKGLPRRGTDTQYF
TRBJ2-1,many,TRBD2,TRBV7-9,TGTGCCAGCAGCGGACTAGCGGGGTCCTACAATGAGCAGTTCTTC,CASSGLAGSYNEQFF
TRBJ2-5,many,-,TRBV4-3,TGCGCCAGCAGCCAAGGCCCCGGGAGACAAGAGACCCAGTACTTC,CASSQGPGRQETQYF
TRBJ1-2,many,-,TRBV7-8,TGTGCCAGCAGCTGGAACAGGGCTCTTAACTATGGCTACACCTTC,CASSWNRALNYGYTF
TRBJ2-1,many,TRBD2,TRBV6-5,TGTGCCAGCAGTCCCGAATCAACTAGCGGGAGAGTGAATGAGCAGTTCTTC,CASSPESTSGRVNEQFF
TRBJ1-5,few,-,TRBV12-3/TRBV12-4,TGTGCCAGCAGTTTGAGTTGGGATCGGCCCCAGCATTTT,CASSLSWDRPQHF
TRBJ2-2,many,-,TRBV7-2,TGTGCCAGCAGCTTATTGGCAGAGTCGAACACCGGGGAGCTGTTTTTT,CASSLLAESNTGELFF
TRBJ2-3,many,TRBD2,TRBV5-1,TGCGCCAGCAGCTTGGGGACTAGCGGCACAGATACGCAGTATTTT,CASSLGTSGTDTQYF
TRBJ2-5,-,TRBD1,TRBV20-1,TGCAGTGCTCCGACAGGGGGCTTGGAGACCCAGTACTTC,CSAPTGGLETQYF
TRBJ2-7,many,-,TRBV7-9,TGTGCCAGCAGCCCCCAGAGTCCAGTTTACGAGCAGTACTTC,CASSPQSPVYEQYF
TRBJ2-7,many,-,TRBV10-3,TGTGCCATCAGTGAGTACGACAGTTCGGGGTACGAGCAGTACTTC,CAISEYDSSGYEQYF
TRBJ1-5,few,-,TRBV12-3/TRBV12-4,TGTGCCAGCGGCCGGGGAGGGAATCAGCCCCAGCATTTT,CASGRGGNQPQHF
TRBJ1-5,-,-,TRBV19,TGTGCCAGTACGGGCAGGGGAGGACGAAAAAGCAATCAGCCCCAGCATTTT,CASTGRGGRKSNQPQHF
TRBJ2-7,-,TRBD1,TRBV4-1,TGCGCCAGCAGCCAAGTAAGGGGGATGGGACAGCTTGACGAGCAGTACTTC,CASSQVRGMGQLDEQYF
TRBJ2-1,-,-,TRBV5-1,TGCGCCAGCAGCATCGACTTGAGCTCCTACAATGAGCAGTTCTTC,CASSIDLSSYNEQFF
TRBJ2-4,many,-,TRBV7-6,TGTGCCAGCAGCTTAGGGGGGGCGGTAAACATTCAGTACTTC,CASSLGGAVNIQYF
TRBJ2-3,many,-,TRBV5-5,TGTGCCAGCAGCTTGGGTGGGGGGCAAAATACGCAGTATTTT,CASSLGGGQNTQYF
TRBJ1-1,-,-,TRBV28,TGTGCCAGCAGCTGGGCGGGACAAGGTCACACTGAAGCTTTCTTT,CASSWAGQGHTEAFF
TRBJ2-3,-,TRBD2,TRBV4-3,TGCGCCAGCAGCCAAGAAACTAGCGTTAGCACAGATACGCAGTATTTT,CASSQETSVSTDTQYF
TRBJ2-7,many,-,TRBV29-1,TGCAGCGTTACCCGCAGCTCCTACGAGCAGTACTTC,CSVTRSSYEQYF
TRBJ2-7,-,-,TRBV19,TGTGCCAGTAGTATACTGGAAGACAGAAGCGAGCAGTACTTC,CASSILEDRSEQYF
TRBJ1-5,many,-,TRBV12-3/TRBV12-4,TGTGCCAGCAGTGGGCTTCGCAATCAGCCCCAGCATTTT,CASSGLRNQPQHF
TRBJ2-1,many,-,TRBV5-1,TGCGCCAGCAGCTTGGTAGTCAATGAGCAGTTCTTC,CASSLVVNEQFF
TRBJ2-4,-,TRBD1,TRBV7-2,TGTGCCAGCAGCTTAGGGACAGGATTAGCCAAAAACATTCAGTACTTC,CASSLGTGLAKNIQYF
TRBJ2-1,few,TRBD1,TRBV7-2,TGTGCCAGCAGCATACAAGGGACAGGGACCTACAATGAGCAGTTCTTC,CASSIQGTGTYNEQFF
TRBJ2-7,many,-,TRBV4-3,TGCGCCAGCAGCCAAGAGGAGAACAGGCTGGGATACGAGCAGTACTTC,CASSQEENRLGYEQYF
TRBJ2-5,many,TRBD2,TRBV29-1,TGCAGCGCGCTAGCGGGAGAGGGGGAGACCCAGTACTTC,CSALAGEGETQYF
TRBJ1-5,many,-,TRBV28,TGTGCCAGCAGTACGGAGGATAATCAGCCCCAGCATTTT,CASSTEDNQPQHF
TRBJ2-1,many,-,TRBV5-4,TGTGCCAGCAGCTACAGGACTGCTAAGGATGAGCAGTTCTTC,CASSYRTAKDEQFF
TRBJ2-1,many,-,TRBV9,TGTGCCAGCAGCGTAGGACACAATGAGCAGTTCTTC,CASSVGHNEQFF
TRBJ2-7,-,-,TRBV29-1,TGCAGCGTTGAAGTTGGAGGGGGCAATCGAAACGAGCAGTACTTC,CSVEVGGGNRNEQYF
TRBJ2-3,few,-,TRBV30,TGTGCCTGGAGAGGAACAGATACGCAGTATTTT,CAWRGTDTQYF
TRBJ1-6,few,TRBD1,TRBV30,TGTGCCTGGAGTGTTGGAGGGGGCCTAGCCAATTCACCCCTCCACTTT,CAWSVGGGLANSPLHF
TRBJ1-5,-,-,TRBV11-2,TGTGCCAGCAGCTTAGAGGGCCCCTTGGGCAATCAGCCCCAGCATTTT,CASSLEGPLGNQPQHF
TRBJ2-2,many,TRBD1,TRBV7-3,TGTGCCAGCAGTTTGGGACAGGGAGCCACCGGGGAGCTGTTTTTT,CASSLGQGATGELFF
TRBJ2-5,many,-,TRBV14,TGTGCCAGCAGCCAAGTTCGCGGGGCAGAGACCCAGTACTTC,CASSQVRGAETQYF
TRBJ1-2,many,-,TRBV25-1,TGTGCCAGCTACAGCAGCAGGATGGGCTACACCTTC,CASYSSRMGYTF